This T cell receptor beta chain derives from a study of esophageal squamous cell carcinoma under preoperative chemotherapy. Whole-study findings and limits: Paclitaxel-nedaplatin therapy caused immediate, substantial clonotype frequency changes. Peripheral T cells migrating into the tumor appeared to partly supply post-treatment tumor-infiltrating lymphocytes.

Time point indicated: after preoperative PTX-NDP chemotherapy. Patients received paclitaxel-nedaplatin as preoperative chemotherapy before surgery. In regard to this clonotype: The antigen is unknown.

TCRdb reanalysed the PCR reads using MiXCR and keeps one entry per CDR3 protein. The sample includes some 32,000 distinct CDR3 sequences, around 50% seen only once; the top ten take 20% to 25%. The CDR3 consists of 14 residues. Trimming pared 6 bases from V and 13 bases from J, leaving 22 bases between. This sample was taken from a patient given preoperative chemotherapy. This TCR was recovered from a human donor with esophageal squamous cell carcinoma. The donor label of this sample is uncertain. The chain links TRBV12-3 or TRBV12-4 to TRBJ2-4; D may be TRBD1 or TRBD2 (5 bases each). CDR3 region: CASRGVRAKNTQYF. The CDR3 DNA sequence: TGTGCCAGCAGGGGGGTGCGAGCCAAAAACACGCAGTACTTC.